A selection of T cell receptor beta chains follows, all from one sample in a study of cytotoxic CD8 clonotypes in ibrutinib-treated CLL. Only in-frame clones appear in the TCRdb table, and some are missing; sequencing was by immunoSEQ multiplex PCR. The table lists hundreds of thousands of clones, under 75% of them singletons. This material consisted of PBMCs, taken after 24 months of ibrutinib treatment. The source is a human donor with chronic lymphocytic leukemia. The CDR3 runs from the conserved cysteine through the conserved F or W. D genes are given only for firm matches. Clone size, where shown, is once, few, many, or a class for clones that have expanded.

v_gene	j_gene	d_gene	abundance	CDR3aa	CDR3nt
TRBV5-4	TRBJ2-7	TRBD2	-	CASSNSGSSYEQYF	TGTGCCAGCAGCAATAGCGGGAGCTCCTACGAGCAGTACTTC
TRBV18	TRBJ1-4	-	once	CASSLEEKLFF	TGTGCCAGCTCACTAGAAGAAAAACTGTTTTTT
TRBV28	TRBJ2-1	-	-	CASSPRAELSEQFF	TGTGCCAGCAGTCCCCGAGCGGAATTGAGTGAGCAGTTCTTC
TRBV29-1	TRBJ2-6	-	-	CSGRGRETSGANVLTF	TGCAGCGGAAGGGGCAGGGAAACGTCTGGGGCCAACGTCCTGACTTTC
TRBV2	TRBJ1-1	-	-	CASSSDRNTEAFF	TGTGCCAGCAGTTCTGACAGGAACACTGAAGCTTTCTTT
TRBV6-5	TRBJ2-7	-	-	CSTRRVSYEQYF	TGTTCCACCAGGAGGGTTTCCTACGAGCAGTACTTC
TRBV7-2	TRBJ2-3	TRBD2	once	CASSLGRGSSTDTQYF	TGTGCCAGCAGCTTAGGGCGGGGGTCTAGCACAGATACGCAGTATTTT
TRBV29-1	TRBJ2-7	-	few	CSVETASFSSEQYF	TGCAGCGTTGAAACGGCCAGTTTTTCATCCGAGCAGTACTTC
TRBV10-3	TRBJ2-3	-	-	CAISPGRPTDTQYF	TGTGCCATCAGTCCGGGACGGCCGACAGATACGCAGTATTTT
TRBV27	TRBJ2-7	TRBD2	-	CASSSRVSFVGGSGDEQYF	TGTGCCAGCAGTTCCCGCGTTTCGTTCGTAGGCGGGAGCGGAGACGAGCAGTACTTC
TRBV5-1	TRBJ2-7	TRBD1	-	CASSVDRVAEQYF	TGCGCCAGCAGCGTGGACAGGGTAGCCGAGCAGTACTTC
TRBV7-3	TRBJ2-1	-	-	CASSILQGVSLNEQFF	TGTGCCAGCAGCATTCTACAGGGAGTGAGTTTGAATGAGCAGTTCTTC
TRBV2	TRBJ2-2	-	-	CASSEAPHPGELFF	TGTGCCAGCAGTGAAGCGCCTCACCCCGGGGAGCTGTTTTTT
TRBV30	TRBJ2-5	-	-	CAWTDQETQYF	TGTGCCTGGACAGACCAAGAGACCCAGTACTTC
TRBV18	TRBJ2-7	TRBD2	-	CASSLTSGLNYEQYF	TGTGCCAGCTCACTAACTAGCGGGCTAAACTACGAGCAGTACTTC
TRBV5-4	TRBJ2-5	TRBD2	-	CASSFSGGETQYF	TGTGCCAGCAGCTTTAGCGGGGGGGAGACCCAGTACTTC
TRBV28	TRBJ1-5	-	-	CASSPTKGVDQPQHF	TGTGCCAGCAGTCCTACTAAAGGGGTGGATCAGCCCCAGCATTTT
TRBV5-1	TRBJ1-2	TRBD1	-	CASSVGTGYGYTF	TGCGCCAGCAGCGTAGGGACAGGGTATGGCTACACCTTC
TRBV28	TRBJ1-5	-	few	CASSFAADQPQHF	TGTGCCAGCAGTTTTGCGGCGGATCAGCCCCAGCATTTT
TRBV11-1	TRBJ1-1	-	-	CASSLDGLNTEAFF	TGTGCCAGCAGCCTCGACGGCTTAAACACTGAAGCTTTCTTT
TRBV6-6	TRBJ2-1	TRBD2	-	CASSDPSGPYNEQFF	TGTGCCAGCAGTGACCCTAGCGGACCCTACAATGAGCAGTTCTTC
TRBV30	TRBJ1-1	-	-	CAWSGELNTEAFF	TGTGCCTGGAGTGGAGAATTGAACACTGAAGCTTTCTTT
TRBV2	TRBJ1-1	-	-	CASSENPSTNTEAFF	TGTGCCAGCAGTGAAAACCCTTCCACCAACACTGAAGCTTTCTTT
TRBV7-6	TRBJ2-2	-	-	CASSFILSNTGELFF	TGTGCCAGCAGCTTTATCCTATCGAACACCGGGGAGCTGTTTTTT
TRBV29-1	TRBJ1-2	-	-	CSVGGTGLKAYGYTF	TGCAGCGTTGGGGGGACGGGCCTTAAGGCCTATGGCTACACCTTC
TRBV10-2	TRBJ2-7	TRBD2	-	CASSFGLSREGLSYEQYF	TGCGCCAGCAGTTTCGGGCTATCCCGGGAGGGACTCTCCTACGAGCAGTACTTC
TRBV6-5	TRBJ1-4	-	-	CASSYSPRANEKLFF	TGTGCCAGCAGTTACTCCCCCCGGGCTAATGAAAAACTGTTTTTT
TRBV27	TRBJ1-1	-	-	CASSPRGGEAFF	TGTGCCAGCAGTCCTCGGGGGGGTGAAGCTTTCTTT
TRBV4-3	TRBJ1-2	-	few	CASSQDFYGYTF	TGCGCCAGCAGCCAAGACTTTTATGGCTACACCTTC
TRBV9	TRBJ2-1	-	-	CASSPSNNEQFF	TGTGCCAGCAGCCCCTCAAACAATGAGCAGTTCTTC
TRBV30	TRBJ2-7	-	once	CAWSQGGPAYEQYF	TGTGCCTGGAGTCAGGGAGGTCCAGCCTACGAGCAGTACTTC
TRBV27	TRBJ2-6	-	-	CASSHDPPGANVLTF	TGTGCCAGCAGCCACGATCCCCCTGGGGCCAACGTCCTGACTTTC
TRBV19	TRBJ2-1	-	-	CASSQRDNEQFF	TGTGCCAGTAGTCAGCGGGACAATGAGCAGTTCTTC
TRBV7-9	TRBJ2-1	-	-	CASSLGINEQFF	TGTGCCAGCAGCTTAGGTATCAATGAGCAGTTCTTC
TRBV4-1	TRBJ2-7	-	-	CASSQEWSSAGSYEQYF	TGCGCCAGCAGCCAAGAGTGGTCCAGCGCAGGGTCCTACGAGCAGTACTTC
TRBV7-9	TRBJ1-3	-	-	CASSFRGLGNTIYF	TGTGCCAGCAGCTTCAGGGGATTGGGAAACACCATATATTTT
TRBV21-1	TRBJ2-7	-	-	CASSTTGTFYEQYF	TGTGCCAGCAGCACTACCGGGACCTTCTACGAGCAGTACTTC
TRBV2	TRBJ1-5	-	-	CASSDKGLSNQPQHF	TGTGCCAGCAGTGATAAGGGATTGAGCAATCAGCCCCAGCATTTT
TRBV2	TRBJ2-5	-	-	CASTGVETQYF	TGTGCCAGCACGGGGGTAGAGACCCAGTACTTC
TRBV7-9	TRBJ1-2	-	-	CASSPPIRDRGYTF	TGTGCCAGCAGCCCGCCGATCAGGGACCGGGGCTACACCTTC
TRBV4-1	TRBJ2-2	-	-	CASSQGYTGELFF	TGCGCCAGCAGCCAAGGTTACACCGGGGAGCTGTTTTTT